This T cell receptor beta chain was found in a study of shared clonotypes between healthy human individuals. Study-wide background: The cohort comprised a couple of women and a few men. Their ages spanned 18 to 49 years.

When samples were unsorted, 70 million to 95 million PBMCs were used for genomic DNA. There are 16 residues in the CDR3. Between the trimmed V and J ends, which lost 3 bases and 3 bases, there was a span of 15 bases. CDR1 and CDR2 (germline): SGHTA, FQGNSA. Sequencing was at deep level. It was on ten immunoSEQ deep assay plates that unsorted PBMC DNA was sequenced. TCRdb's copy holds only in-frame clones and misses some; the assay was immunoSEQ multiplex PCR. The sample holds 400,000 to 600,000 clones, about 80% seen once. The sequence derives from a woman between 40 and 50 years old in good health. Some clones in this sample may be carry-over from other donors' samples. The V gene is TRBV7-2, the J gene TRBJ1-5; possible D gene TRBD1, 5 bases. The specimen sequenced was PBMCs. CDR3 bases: TGTGCCAGCAGCTTGGTGGGGACGAATACCAATCAGCCCCAGCATTTT. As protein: CASSLVGTNTNQPQHF. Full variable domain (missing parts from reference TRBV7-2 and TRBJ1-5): GAGVSQSPSNKVTEKGKDVELRCDPISGHTALYWYRQSLGQGLEFLIYFQGNSAPDKSGLPSDRFSAERTGGSVSTLTIQRTQQEDSAVYLCASSLVGTNTNQPQHFGDGTRLSIL.